This TCR beta chain was captured by sequencing in a study of cytomegalovirus exposure and HLA in healthy donors. Looking at the study overall: A subsequent analysis reported that the roughly 120 validation repertoires were produced on the same platform that had also been used for the approximately 700 first-cohort repertoires.

Study-wide findings and caveats: The listing of 150 to 200 TCR beta chains classed them as cytomegalovirus-associated. Testing in vitro showed a few CMV-associated chains specific for CMV antigens.

Germline V gene data show CDR1 as MNHEY and CDR2 as SMNVEV (reference sequence). Trimming left V 5 bases short and J 5 bases short, with 9 bases between. There are 12 residues in the CDR3. In regard to this clone: Its matching antigen is unknown.

Separation from the roughly 700-subject first cohort characterized the roughly 110-subject validation cohort, to which the donors belonged. Some clones are missing from TCRdb's copy, which holds only in-frame ones; the method was immunoSEQ multiplex PCR. The sample holds fewer than 300,000 clones, approximately 87% seen once. The TCR sequence derives from a woman between 18 and 29 years old in good health and CMV-seronegative. The rearrangement uses TRBV27 and TRBJ1-1; D may be TRBD1 (5 bases). Material for sequencing was PBMCs. CDR3 in DNA: TGTGCCAGCAGTCCCGGGGGGACTGAAGCTTTCTTT. It specifies CASSPGGTEAFF.